Listed below are T cell receptor beta chains from one sample, sequenced in a study of blood T cell repertoires in COVID-19. Sequencing was performed with immunoSEQ multiplex PCR; in TCRdb, only in-frame clones are kept and a portion is missing. Of hundreds of thousands of clones listed, almost 90% are singletons. Sequenced sample: peripheral blood. Receptor source: a woman aged 25 to 39 with COVID-19, enrolled during active disease. Both conserved end residues are part of each CDR3.

V,CDR3
TRBV6-5,CASSQAEGYNEQFF
TRBV6-5,CASRTRQGNYEQYF
TRBV10-1,CASSEETGGKETQYF
TRBV9,CASSAGLVAYEQYF
TRBV7-9,CASSSGGSSYNEQFF
TRBV9,CASSARDSNRHSPLHF
TRBV6-5,CASTEDRADNSPLHF
TRBV19,CASSIGAEAFF
TRBV7-3,CASSPGLLGETQYF
TRBV9,CASSVLLAGGTGELFF
TRBV9,CASSVGNTGLEEQFF
TRBV29-1,CSVEGATTNEKLFF
TRBV28,CASSATVHREQYF
TRBV30,CAGGGAEAFF
TRBV6-2/TRBV6-3,CASSRTGDKSQPQHF
TRBV2,CASSMTGSSSYEQYF
TRBV28,CASSAPFGQPTEAFF
TRBV28,CASSLGQLGYTF
TRBV27,CASSWPAGGGAGELFF
TRBV25-1,CASSEEGRGHYGYTF
TRBV24-1,CATSSPQGFTDTQYF
TRBV4-3,CASSQEGGFYEQYF
TRBV10-2,CASSDQTGGVAFF
TRBV5-5,CASSRGIQSYEQYF